The 8 T cell receptor beta chains below come from one sample, sequenced in a study of T cell responses to AZD1222 COVID-19 vaccine. The repertoire was sequenced with immunoSEQ multiplex PCR; TCRdb's copy has only in-frame clones and lacks some. There are approximately 60,000 clones in the sample; more than 70% occur only once, and more than 13% lies in the top ten. The sequences come from peripheral blood, collected on day 0 of AZD1222 vaccination. The origin of the receptors is an adult in good health.

The chain is built from TRBV5-4 and TRBJ2-5; no definite D call. CDR1 is SGHNT and CDR2 is YYREEE in the germline V gene (reference sequence). The CDR3 has 13 residues. Trimming removed 0 bases at V and 5 bases at J, with 8 bases between. CDR3 nucleotide sequence: TGTGCCAGCAGCTTGGGGACGAAGGAGACCCAGTACTTC. It is translated as CASSLGTKETQYF.

The chain links TRBV14 to TRBJ2-1; D not certain. Per germline, CDR1 SGHDN and CDR2 FVKESK. CDR3 size: 13 residues. The germline V and J ends were trimmed by 6 bases and 3 bases, with 9 bases remaining between them. The CDR3 protein is CASSLESYNEQFF. In DNA form, the CDR3 reads TGTGCCAGCAGTCTCGAAAGCTACAATGAGCAGTTCTTC.

This CDR3 reads CASSPRAGELFF. The DNA of the CDR3 is TGTGCCAGCAGCCCAAGGGCCGGGGAGCTGTTTTTT. The chain combines TRBV9 with TRBJ2-2; D gene uncertain. V lost 4 bases and J 6 bases, leaving 7 bases between the germline ends. The germline CDR1 and CDR2 sequences are SGDLS and YYNGEE. This CDR3 has 12 amino acids.

The chain employs TRBV28 and TRBJ2-1; 8 nucleotides agree with TRBD2. CDR3 size: 14 residues. J lost 4 bases, V lost 6 bases, and 5 bases had no gene match. CDR1 MDHEN and CDR2 SYDVKM come from the germline V gene. CDR3: CASSGAGAYNEQFF. The CDR3 bases are TGTGCCAGCAGCGGAGCGGGGGCATACAATGAGCAGTTCTTC.

This chain links TRBV13 with TRBJ1-1, with D possibly TRBD1 on 6 matching bases. The CDR3 totals 13 residues. Trimming stripped 7 bases from V and 2 bases from J, with 11 bases between. The germline CDR1 and CDR2 sequences are PRHDT and FYEKMQ (reference sequence). CDR3 amino acids: CASKLQGNTEAFF. CDR3 DNA: TGTGCCAGCAAGCTACAGGGAAACACTGAAGCTTTCTTT.

This clone was picked up one time. V gene TRBV7-8 combines with J gene TRBJ2-1, with D perhaps matching TRBD1 (6 bases). V lost 4 bases and J 10 bases, leaving 11 bases between the germline ends. The CDR3 is made up of 12 amino acids. Germline V lookup: CDR1 SGHVS, CDR2 FQNEAQ. This CDR3 is CASSSQGREQFF. The CDR3 DNA is TGTGCCAGCAGCTCACAGGGACGCGAGCAGTTCTTC.

The chain links TRBV7-2 to TRBJ1-1; D call uncertain. Trimming shortened V by 2 bases and J by 6 bases, and 7 bases separated the two germline ends. CDR1 and CDR2 (germline): SGHTA, FQGNSA. This CDR3 is built from 12 residues. The DNA of the CDR3 is TGTGCCAGCAGCTTATACGAGGCTGAAGCTTTCTTT. Translated: CASSLYEAEAFF.

The chain joins TRBV28 to TRBJ2-2; the match to TRBD2 covers 8 bases. The V and J ends lost 3 bases and 4 bases, in that order; junction bases with no gene match: 7. Germline V CDR1 and CDR2: MDHEN, SYDVKM. The CDR3 contains 16 residues. The CDR3 region has the DNA TGTGCCAGCAGTTTCGGGCGGGGGGTAATCACCGGGGAGCTGTTTTTT. Translating it yields CASSFGRGVITGELFF.